The next 22 T cell receptor beta chains were all read from a single sample in a study of graft-versus-host responses after intestinal transplantation. Sequenced by immunoSEQ multiplex PCR; TCRdb stores in-frame clones only, minus some. Altogether approximately 86,000 clones are present, 85% to 95% being singletons, with the ten largest covering around 0.38%. Antigens of these TCRs are unknown. The source material was unstimulated CD8+ T cells sorted from spleen or lymph node cells, sampled before transplant. The receptors stem from a human donor who was the organ donor for an intestinal transplant.

J is TRBJ2-7 and V is TRBV6-5; D gene unclear. Germline values: CDR1 MNHEY, CDR2 SVGAGI. CDR3 size: 13 residues. V lost 8 bases and J 2 bases, leaving 13 bases between the germline ends. CDR3 sequence reads: CASAIIEAYEQYF. The CDR3 DNA reads as TGTGCCAGCGCTATAATCGAGGCCTACGAGCAGTACTTC.

The gene calls are TRBV6-6 and TRBJ1-2; 7 bases are a match to TRBD1. From germline, CDR1 is MNHNY and CDR2 SVGAGI (reference sequence). The CDR3 is made up of 13 amino acids. Trimming cost V 8 bases and J 8 bases; bases outside gene matches: 11. The CDR3 spells CASGPPGGIGYTF. The CDR3, as DNA: TGTGCCAGCGGACCCCCAGGGGGGATAGGCTACACCTTC.

The rearrangement links TRBV13 to TRBJ2-7; 7 nucleotides align to TRBD1. J lost 7 bases, V lost 2 bases, and 8 bases had no gene match. Germline V gene lookup returns CDR1 PRHDT and CDR2 FYEKMQ (reference sequence). The length of the CDR3 is 14 residues. CDR3 loop: CASSLRTGAAEQYF. Written as DNA, the CDR3 is TGTGCCAGCAGCTTACGTACAGGGGCCGCAGAGCAGTACTTC. The full variable domain, its missing parts supplied by reference TRBV13 and TRBJ2-7, is AAGVIQSPRHLIKEKRETATLKCYPIPRHDTVYWYQQGPGQDPQFLISFYEKMQSDKGSIPDRFSAQQFSDYHSELNMSSLELGDSALYFCASSLRTGAAEQYFGPGTRLTVT.

This chain joins TRBV4-3 and TRBJ2-1; 9 bases fit TRBD1. The CDR3 extends over 14 amino acids. The V gene's germline CDR1 is LGHNA and CDR2 YSLEER. The V gene end was trimmed by 4 bases and the J gene end by 9 bases; junction bases not matched to a gene: 7. The CDR3 here is CASSRLGQGVEQFF. Written as DNA, the CDR3 is TGCGCCAGCAGCCGACTGGGACAGGGTGTTGAGCAGTTCTTC.

This sequence joins TRBV28 and TRBJ1-2; D is ambiguous. The CDR3 length is 14 residues. Germline V gene sequence: CDR1 MDHEN, CDR2 SYDVKM. Trimming cost V 1 base and J 2 bases, with 8 bases left between them. The CDR3 DNA follows: TGTGCCAGCAGTTTATTGGCATCAAACTATGGCTACACCTTC. It yields the protein CASSLLASNYGYTF.

The chain uses TRBV5-4 and TRBJ2-1; TRBD1 matches at 7 bases. The V and J ends lost 3 bases and 4 bases, in that order; junction bases with no gene match: 10. This CDR3 is 16 amino acids long. Germline V CDR1 and CDR2: SGHNT, YYREEE (reference sequence). CDR3 coding DNA: TGTGCCAGCAGCTATACAGGGGTCGCACCATACAATGAGCAGTTCTTC. Its translation: CASSYTGVAPYNEQFF.

V usage is TRBV6-5 and J usage is TRBJ2-7; D not certain. CDR1 and CDR2 (germline): MNHEY, SVGAGI. This CDR3 region has 13 residues. The V gene lost 6 bases and the J gene lost 3 bases, with 12 bases spanning the gap. CDR3 in DNA: TGTGCCAGCAGAAAGATCAGGATCTACGAGCAGTACTTC. Protein sequence: CASRKIRIYEQYF.

J is TRBJ1-2 and V is TRBV19; 8 bases fit TRBD1. With 7 bases clipped from V and 1 base from J, the junction kept 8 bases outside the gene matches. The germline gives CDR1 LNHDA, CDR2 SQIVND (reference sequence). This CDR3 is 15 amino acids long. The CDR3: CASTYGQGHNYGYTF. In DNA form, the CDR3 reads TGTGCCAGTACCTATGGACAGGGCCATAACTATGGCTACACCTTC.

The chain combines TRBV2 with TRBJ1-2; 7 positions agree with TRBD1. This CDR3 contains 15 residues. In germline, CDR1 is SNHLY, CDR2 FYNNEI. With 10 bases clipped from V and 7 bases from J, the junction kept 18 bases outside the gene matches. The CDR3 region is CATGGSGAGESGYTF. CDR3 nucleotides: TGTGCCACAGGGGGGTCCGGGGCTGGAGAGAGTGGCTACACCTTC.

This chain links TRBV6-5 with TRBJ2-5; 12 bases line up with TRBD2. TRBJ2-7 explains the end of the DNA better; the J call may be wrong. This CDR3 is built from 14 residues. Germline V lookup: CDR1 MNHEY, CDR2 SVGAGI. The CDR3, as DNA: TGTGCCAGCAGTTTACTAGCGGGGGGTTACGAGCAGTACTTC. Its protein product is CASSLLAGGYEQYF.

The chain uses TRBV4-1 and TRBJ2-1; 12 bases match TRBD2. With 4 bases clipped from V and 2 bases from J, the junction kept 12 bases outside the gene matches. The CDR3 consists of 19 residues. Germline CDR1 reads MGHRA; CDR2 reads YSYEKL. This CDR3 reads CASSRGLAGRTTTYNEQFF. The CDR3 region has the DNA TGCGCCAGCAGCCGGGGACTAGCGGGCCGGACTACAACCTACAATGAGCAGTTCTTC.

This chain uses TRBV7-2 with TRBJ2-1, with 10 bases identical to TRBD2. Germline lookup yields CDR1 SGHTA and CDR2 FQGNSA. The CDR3 consists of 17 residues. J was trimmed by 4 bases and V by 5 bases; bases with no gene match: 11. The CDR3 sequence is CASSAGTSAPYYNEQFF. CDR3 DNA: TGTGCCAGCAGCGCCGGGACTAGCGCGCCCTATTACAATGAGCAGTTCTTC.

The chain combines TRBV20-1 with TRBJ2-5; no definite D call. The J call is doubtful: the DNA matches TRBJ2-7 better. The CDR3 spans 11 residues. Germline V lookup: CDR1 DFQATT, CDR2 SNEGSKA (reference sequence). CDR3 sequence reads: CSARDLYEQYF. CDR3 bases: TGCAGTGCTAGAGACCTCTACGAGCAGTACTTC.

The rearrangement joins TRBV28 to TRBJ1-1; 8 bases are shared with TRBD1. Trimming took 1 base from V and 1 from J; bases not matched to a gene: 5. Germline V gene data show CDR1 as MDHEN and CDR2 as SYDVKM. This CDR3 is 16 amino acids long. The CDR3 spells CASSLYGRGPNTEAFF. CDR3 coding DNA: TGTGCCAGCAGTTTATACGGCAGGGGGCCGAACACTGAAGCTTTCTTT. Combining the CDR3 with reference TRBV28 and TRBJ1-1 gives the whole variable domain DVKVTQSSRYLVKRTGEKVFLECVQDMDHENMFWYRQDPGLGLRLIYFSYDVKMKEKGDIPEGYSVSREKKERFSLILESASTNQTSMYLCASSLYGRGPNTEAFFGQGTRLTVV.

This clone is a singleton in its sample. This chain uses TRBV5-4 with TRBJ2-7; 9 nucleotides agree with TRBD1. The trim removed 9 bases at V and 2 bases at J, leaving 9 bases unmatched. This CDR3 has 14 amino acids. Looked up from germline, CDR1 is SGHNT and CDR2 is YYREEE (reference sequence). The CDR3 bases are TGTGCCACAATCGGTGGGACAGGGACCTACGAGCAGTACTTC. As protein: CATIGGTGTYEQYF. The full variable domain, with the rest looked up from reference TRBV5-4 and TRBJ2-7, is ETGVTQSPTHLIKTRGQQVTLRCSSQSGHNTVSWYQQALGQGPQFIFQYYREEENGRGNFPPRFSGLQFPNYSSELNVNALELDDSALYLCATIGGTGTYEQYFGPGTRLTVT.

The V gene is TRBV2, the J gene TRBJ1-1; D not resolved. CDR1 is SNHLY and CDR2 is FYNNEI in the germline V gene. The CDR3 sequence is 11 residues long. Trimming shortened V by 8 bases and J by 2 bases, and 6 bases separated the two germline ends. DNA of the CDR3: TGTGCCAGCCCTATCAACACTGAAGCTTTCTTT. Translated, it gives CASPINTEAFF.

The CDR3 here is CASSLTSMNTEAFF. CDR3 DNA sequence: TGTGCCAGCAGTTTAACCAGTATGAACACTGAAGCTTTCTTT. This chain joins TRBV27 and TRBJ1-1, with D unresolved. The CDR3 covers 14 residues. The germline gives CDR1 MNHEY, CDR2 SMNVEV (reference sequence). V shed 2 bases and J shed 0 bases, with 7 bases lying between them.

The chain uses TRBV25-1 and TRBJ2-1; D is unclear. This CDR3 spans 11 amino acids. V was trimmed by 4 bases and J by 9 bases, leaving 7 bases between them. CDR1 is MGHDK, CDR2 SYGVNS, per germline. The CDR3 DNA sequence: TGTGCCAGCAGTGTTATCGGTGAGCAGTTCTTC. Its protein is CASSVIGEQFF. Based on the CDR3 plus reference TRBV25-1 and TRBJ2-1, the full variable domain is EADIYQTPRYLVIGTGKKITLECSQTMGHDKMYWYQQDPGMELHLIHYSYGVNSTEKGDLSSESTVSRIRTEHFPLTLESARPSHTSQYLCASSVIGEQFFGPGTRLTVL.

This chain connects TRBV5-6 to TRBJ2-1, with 8 bases lining up with TRBD1. The junction had 4 bases not matched to a gene; V was cut back by 3 bases and J by 8 bases. The germline gives CDR1 SGHDT, CDR2 YYEEEE. The CDR3 extends over 13 amino acids. The CDR3 DNA sequence: TGTGCCAGCAGCTACGGACAGGGCTATGAGCAGTTCTTC. Amino acid sequence: CASSYGQGYEQFF.

The CDR3, as DNA: TGTGCCAGCTCACCACTTCCCAGGGGAACCTACGAGCAGTACTTC. Translation: CASSPLPRGTYEQYF. The V gene is TRBV18, the J gene TRBJ2-5; D may be TRBD1 (6 bases). The DNA end lines up better with TRBJ2-7; the J call may be wrong. The CDR3 totals 15 residues. The germline gives CDR1 KGHSH, CDR2 LQKENI.

The V call is TRBV4-3, the J call TRBJ2-7; a weak D match, TRBD2 (5 bases). V was trimmed by 1 base and J by 3 bases, leaving 16 bases between them. Per the germline V gene, CDR1 is LGHNA and CDR2 is YSLEER. The CDR3 has 16 amino acids. CDR3 protein: CASSQVMTGNLYEQYF. In DNA form, the CDR3 reads TGCGCCAGCAGCCAAGTCATGACGGGGAACCTCTACGAGCAGTACTTC.

The rearrangement links TRBV25-1 to TRBJ1-4; D remains ambiguous. V was trimmed by 3 bases and J by 7 bases, leaving 21 bases between them. Germline values: CDR1 MGHDK, CDR2 SYGVNS. This CDR3 has 17 amino acids. The CDR3 DNA follows: TGTGCCAGCAGTGAGGAGAGGATGGCAGAGGCCTCTGAAAAACTGTTTTTT. It codes for CASSEERMAEASEKLFF. Combining the CDR3 with reference TRBV25-1 and TRBJ1-4 gives the whole variable domain EADIYQTPRYLVIGTGKKITLECSQTMGHDKMYWYQQDPGMELHLIHYSYGVNSTEKGDLSSESTVSRIRTEHFPLTLESARPSHTSQYLCASSEERMAEASEKLFFGSGTQLSVL.